This T cell receptor beta chain was sequenced during a study of response to subunit inactivated influenza vaccine. Whole-study findings and limits: T cells newly recruited by each seasonal influenza vaccination are few, the authors suggested.

This clonotype has more than one count but fewer than ten. Its antigen is still unknown. TCRdb re-derived calls from the RT-PCR reads in MiXCR, one entry per CDR3 protein. This table has around 850,000 distinct CDR3 sequences, about 18% appearing once. The CDR3 spans 15 residues. Per germline, CDR1 SGDLS and CDR2 YYNGEE. The V end lost 3 bases, the J end lost 4 bases, and 16 bases lay between the germline ends. The source is a man aged 50-59 years who received an inactivated influenza vaccine. The sample was PBMCs from blood, taken 4 to 6 days after vaccination. J is TRBJ1-2 and V is TRBV9; the D gene is possibly TRBD1 (6 bases). The CDR3 reads CASSGLRQVGYGYTF. CDR3 in DNA: TGTGCCAGCAGCGGCCTGCGACAGGTCGGCTATGGCTACACCTTC. Together with reference TRBV9 and TRBJ1-2, the CDR3 gives the full variable domain: DSGVTQTPKHLITATGQRVTLRCSPRSGDLSVYWYQQSLDQGLQFLIQYYNGEERAKGNILERFSAQQFPDLHSELNLSSLELGDSALYFCASSGLRQVGYGYTFGSGTRLTVV.